This TCR beta chain originates from a study of immune evolution from preneoplasia to lung adenocarcinoma. Regarding the study as a whole: Normal lung had the highest top T cell clone frequencies. Normal lung had highest clonality; later lesions appeared denser, more diverse. T cell clonality was higher in KRAS-mutant than EGFR-mutant or wild-type nodules.

The CDR3 loop spans 13 amino acids. Germline CDR1 SGHTA, CDR2 FQGTGA. The V end was cut by 4 bases, the J end by 3 bases, with 10 bases between. Premalignant or tumor cells were enriched by macro-dissection after pathologic assessment. The assay was immunoSEQ multiplex PCR, and TCRdb's table has in-frame clones only and misses some. The data hold roughly 3,100 clones, with over 70% observed a single time. A few counts support this clone. Antigen: not known. The sample comprised FFPE atypical adenomatous hyperplasia tissue from the lung. Subset: atypical adenomatous hyperplasia (AAH), lung preneoplasia. The V and J genes are TRBV7-3 and TRBJ2-7; D is undetermined. The receptor was isolated from a person aged 65-85 years with lung adenocarcinoma. DNA of the CDR3: TGTGCCAGCAGCTACCTGTCTCGCTACGAGCAGTACTTC. Residues: CASSYLSRYEQYF.